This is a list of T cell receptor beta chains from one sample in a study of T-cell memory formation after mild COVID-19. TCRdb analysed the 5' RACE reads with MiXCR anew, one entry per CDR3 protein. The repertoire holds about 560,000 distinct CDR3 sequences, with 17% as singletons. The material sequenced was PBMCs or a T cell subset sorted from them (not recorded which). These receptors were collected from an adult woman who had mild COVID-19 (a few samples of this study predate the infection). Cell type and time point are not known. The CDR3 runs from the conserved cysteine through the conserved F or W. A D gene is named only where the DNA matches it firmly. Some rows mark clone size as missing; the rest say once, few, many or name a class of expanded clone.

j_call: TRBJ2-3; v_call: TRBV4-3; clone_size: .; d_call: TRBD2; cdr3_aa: CASSQGLSGGPDTQYF; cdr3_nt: TGCGCCAGCAGCCAAGGCTTATCGGGAGGCCCCGATACGCAGTATTTT
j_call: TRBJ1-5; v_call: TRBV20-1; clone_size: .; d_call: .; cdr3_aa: CSARVPGELSQPQHF; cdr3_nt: TGCAGTGCTAGGGTCCCGGGGGAATTGAGTCAGCCCCAGCATTTT
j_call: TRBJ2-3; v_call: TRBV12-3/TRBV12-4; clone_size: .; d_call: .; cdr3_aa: CASSLRAGAATDTQYF; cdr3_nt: TGTGCCAGCAGTTTACGGGCAGGGGCCGCCACAGATACGCAGTATTTT
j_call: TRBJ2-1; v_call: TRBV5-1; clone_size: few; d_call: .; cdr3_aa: CASSLNGFSYNEQFF; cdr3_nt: TGCGCCAGCAGCTTGAATGGGTTCTCCTACAATGAGCAGTTCTTC
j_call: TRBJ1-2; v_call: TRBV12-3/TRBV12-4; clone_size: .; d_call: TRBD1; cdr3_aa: CASSPLGTGRHGYTF; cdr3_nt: TGTGCCAGCAGTCCCCTCGGGACAGGGAGGCATGGCTACACCTTC
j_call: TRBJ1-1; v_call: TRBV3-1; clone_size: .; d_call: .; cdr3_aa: CASSQFSTEAFF; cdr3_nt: TGTGCCAGCAGCCAGTTTAGCACTGAAGCTTTCTTT
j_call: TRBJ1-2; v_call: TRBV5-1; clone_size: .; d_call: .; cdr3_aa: CASIDRPGPYGYTF; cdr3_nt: TGCGCCAGCATTGACCGCCCGGGGCCCTATGGCTACACCTTC
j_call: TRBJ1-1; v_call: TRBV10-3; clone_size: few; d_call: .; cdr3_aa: CAISRAGATEAFF; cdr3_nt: TGTGCCATCAGTCGGGCTGGGGCCACTGAAGCTTTCTTT
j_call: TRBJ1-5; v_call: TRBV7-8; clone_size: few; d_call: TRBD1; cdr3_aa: CASSFWTGNQPQHF; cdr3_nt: TGTGCCAGCAGCTTTTGGACAGGGAATCAGCCCCAGCATTTT
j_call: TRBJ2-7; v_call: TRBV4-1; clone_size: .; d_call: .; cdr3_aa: CASSQYSGSYEQYF; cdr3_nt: TGCGCCAGCAGCCAATACTCGGGGAGTTACGAGCAGTACTTC
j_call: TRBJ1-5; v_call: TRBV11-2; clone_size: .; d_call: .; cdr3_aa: CASSLDGWRDQPQHF; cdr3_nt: TGTGCCAGCAGCTTAGATGGGTGGAGAGATCAGCCCCAGCATTTT
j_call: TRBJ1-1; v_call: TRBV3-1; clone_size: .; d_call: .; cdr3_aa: CASSHVGHPRRTEAFF; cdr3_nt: TGTGCCAGCAGCCATGTAGGCCATCCGAGGAGGACTGAAGCTTTCTTT
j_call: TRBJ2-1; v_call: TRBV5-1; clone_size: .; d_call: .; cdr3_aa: CASSLLDPGDEQFF; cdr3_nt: TGCGCCAGCAGCCTCCTGGACCCTGGCGATGAGCAGTTCTTC
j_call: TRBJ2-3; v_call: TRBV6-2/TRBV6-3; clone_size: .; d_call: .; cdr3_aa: CASIESLGDTQYF; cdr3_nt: TGTGCCAGCATCGAATCCCTCGGAGATACGCAGTATTTT
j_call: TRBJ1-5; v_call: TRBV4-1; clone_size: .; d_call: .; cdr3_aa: CASSQVEGLEGNQPQHF; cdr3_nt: TGCGCCAGCAGCCAAGTAGAGGGCCTCGAAGGTAATCAGCCCCAGCATTTT
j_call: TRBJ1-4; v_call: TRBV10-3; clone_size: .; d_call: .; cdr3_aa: CATLGEGNEKLFF; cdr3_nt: TGTGCCACCCTAGGAGAGGGGAATGAAAAACTGTTTTTT
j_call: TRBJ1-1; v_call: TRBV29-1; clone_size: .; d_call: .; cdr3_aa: CSVETRGRVTEAFF; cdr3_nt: TGCAGCGTTGAAACCCGAGGACGAGTCACTGAAGCTTTCTTT
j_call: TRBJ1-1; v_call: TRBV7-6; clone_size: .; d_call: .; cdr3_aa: CASSRGPGDTEAFF; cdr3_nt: TGTGCCAGCAGCAGGGGCCCAGGAGACACTGAAGCTTTCTTT
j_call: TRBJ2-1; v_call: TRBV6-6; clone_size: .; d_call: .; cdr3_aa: CASNLGTGSDEQFF; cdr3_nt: TGTGCCAGCAACCTTGGGACCGGAAGCGATGAGCAGTTCTTC
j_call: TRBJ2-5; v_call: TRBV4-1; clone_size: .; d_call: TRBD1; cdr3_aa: CASSLWDRAMETQYF; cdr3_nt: TGCGCCAGCAGCCTCTGGGACAGGGCGATGGAGACCCAGTACTTC
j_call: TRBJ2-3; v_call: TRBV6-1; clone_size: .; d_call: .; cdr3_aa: CASSDLTISTDTQYF; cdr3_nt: TGTGCCAGCAGTGATTTGACCATTAGCACAGATACGCAGTATTTT
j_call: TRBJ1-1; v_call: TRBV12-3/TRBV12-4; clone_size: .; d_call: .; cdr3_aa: CASSPRRGDAFF; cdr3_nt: TGTGCCAGCAGTCCCAGGAGAGGCGACGCTTTCTTT
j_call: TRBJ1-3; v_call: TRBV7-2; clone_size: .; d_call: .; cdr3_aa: CASSRSDIPGNTIYF; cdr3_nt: TGTGCCAGCAGCCGCTCCGACATACCTGGAAACACCATATATTTT
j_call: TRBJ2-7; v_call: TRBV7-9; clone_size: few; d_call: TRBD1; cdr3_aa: CASSPGQGVVYEQYF; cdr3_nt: TGTGCCAGCAGCCCAGGACAGGGGGTCGTGTACGAGCAGTACTTC
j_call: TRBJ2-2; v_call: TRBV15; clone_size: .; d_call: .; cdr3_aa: CATSRTAEVTGELFF; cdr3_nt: TGTGCCACCAGCAGGACCGCAGAGGTCACCGGGGAGCTGTTTTTT
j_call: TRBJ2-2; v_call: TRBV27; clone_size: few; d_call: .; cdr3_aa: CASSSGTQIGELFF; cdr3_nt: TGTGCCAGCAGTTCCGGGACCCAGATAGGGGAGCTGTTTTTT
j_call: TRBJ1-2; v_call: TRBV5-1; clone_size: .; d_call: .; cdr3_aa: CASSLEPGDWGYTF; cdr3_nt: TGCGCCAGCAGCTTGGAACCCGGGGACTGGGGCTACACCTTC
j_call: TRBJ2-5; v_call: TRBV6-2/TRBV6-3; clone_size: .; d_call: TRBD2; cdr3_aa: CASSMTSVQETQYF; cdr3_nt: TGTGCCAGCAGTATGACTAGCGTCCAAGAGACCCAGTACTTC
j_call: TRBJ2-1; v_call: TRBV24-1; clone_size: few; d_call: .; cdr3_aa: CATSDPDPLPSEQFF; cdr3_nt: TGTGCCACCAGTGATCCGGACCCTCTCCCCAGTGAGCAGTTCTTC
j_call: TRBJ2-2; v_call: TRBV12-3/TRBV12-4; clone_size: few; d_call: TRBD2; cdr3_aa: CASSDGTSGKSGELFF; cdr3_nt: TGTGCCAGCAGCGACGGGACTAGCGGGAAGTCCGGGGAGCTGTTTTTT
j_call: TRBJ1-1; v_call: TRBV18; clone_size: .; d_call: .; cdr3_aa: CASSQPVASEAFF; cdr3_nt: TGTGCCAGCTCGCAGCCCGTGGCCTCTGAAGCTTTCTTT
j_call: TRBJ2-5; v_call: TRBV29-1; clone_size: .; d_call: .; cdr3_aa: CSVVRTAQETQYF; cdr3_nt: TGCAGCGTTGTCCGGACAGCACAAGAGACCCAGTACTTC
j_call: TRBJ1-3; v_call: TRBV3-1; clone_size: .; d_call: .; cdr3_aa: CASSQESLGNTIYF; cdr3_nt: TGTGCCAGCAGCCAAGAATCATTGGGGAACACCATATATTTT
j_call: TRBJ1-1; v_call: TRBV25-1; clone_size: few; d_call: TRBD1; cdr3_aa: CASSGRTGERRVFF; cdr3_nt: TGTGCCAGCAGTGGGCGCACAGGGGAGCGAAGGGTTTTCTTT
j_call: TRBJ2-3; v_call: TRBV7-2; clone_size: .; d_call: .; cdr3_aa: CASSLVFADTQYF; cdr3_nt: TGTGCCAGCAGCTTAGTCTTTGCAGATACGCAGTATTTT
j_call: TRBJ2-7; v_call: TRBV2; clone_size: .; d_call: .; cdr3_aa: CASSADPPGHEQYF; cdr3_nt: TGTGCCAGCAGTGCCGACCCACCGGGGCACGAGCAGTACTTC
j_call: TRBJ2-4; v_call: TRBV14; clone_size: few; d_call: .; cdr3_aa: CASSPDTLNKNIQYF; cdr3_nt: TGTGCCAGCAGCCCTGACACTCTCAACAAAAACATTCAGTACTTC
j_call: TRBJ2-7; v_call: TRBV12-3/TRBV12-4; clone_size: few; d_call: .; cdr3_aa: CASRPDRTGEQYF; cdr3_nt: TGTGCCAGCAGGCCCGACAGGACGGGCGAGCAGTACTTC
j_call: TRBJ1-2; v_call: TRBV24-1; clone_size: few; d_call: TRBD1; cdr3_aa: CATSLTGSSYGYTF; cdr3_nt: TGTGCCACCAGCCTGACAGGGTCCTCATATGGCTACACCTTC